The sequence of this T cell receptor (beta chain) was determined in a study of neoadjuvant nivolumab and ipilimumab in lung cancer. Study-wide results and limits: Resected tumors had greater TCR richness and clonality than uninvolved lung. From pretherapy to surgery, tumor richness and clonality rose with dual therapy.

Trimming pared 4 bases from V and 6 bases from J, leaving 8 bases between. The CDR3 spans 11 residues. Germline V gene sequence: CDR1 GTSNPN, CDR2 SVGIG (reference sequence). This clone was observed a single time. Its antigen remains unknown. TCRdb keeps only in-frame clones here, not all; method: immunoSEQ multiplex PCR. The sample gives some 38,000 clones, roughly nine tenths of which show up once; 2.5% to 3.5% is in the top ten. The chain is built from TRBV30 and TRBJ2-3; no clear D gene. This TCR was recovered from an adult with non-small cell lung cancer. This material consisted of peripheral blood, taken before neoadjuvant nivolumab, alone or with ipilimumab. DNA for the CDR3: TGTGCCTGGAATTTTAGGGATACGCAGTATTTT. Residues: CAWNFRDTQYF.